The T cell receptor beta chain under discussion was sequenced for a study of long-term antiretroviral therapy in people with HIV. Researchers secured at least one pre-ART and at least two post-ART PBMC samples from each donor. Cryopreserved PBMC, at roughly 1-11 million per sample, were present before DNA extraction. Study findings and constraints: ART was followed by higher diversity that remained below transplant donor controls. Versus controls, repertoires in people with HIV had narrower CDR3 length ranges.

The germline CDR1 and CDR2 sequences are LNHDA and SQIVND (reference sequence). Trimming removed 2 bases from V and 4 bases from J, with 6 bases in between. The CDR3 totals 13 residues. An immunoSEQ assay, version v3.0, was performed at survey level. The assay was immunoSEQ multiplex PCR, and TCRdb's table has in-frame clones only and misses some. Of some 27,000 clones in the sample, more than 70% are singletons; the top ten hold approximately 9.2%. Details on this clone: Antigen specificity is unknown.

The chain has TRBV19 and TRBJ1-3; D gene ambiguous. The specimen was unsorted PBMCs, collected 4.7 to 5 years after starting antiretroviral therapy. The receptor comes from a man aged 35-49 years with HIV. In DNA form, the CDR3 reads TGTGCCAGTAGTATACCCTCCGGAAACACCATATATTTT. Its translation: CASSIPSGNTIYF.